This paragraph covers one T cell receptor (beta chain) sequence. The sample is drawn from a study of blood T cell repertoires in COVID-19. The germline V gene has CDR1 MNHEY and CDR2 SMNVEV (reference sequence). The V and J ends lost 6 bases and 11 bases, in that order; junction bases with no gene match: 9. CDR3 length: 13 amino acids. The data were produced by immunoSEQ multiplex PCR, yet TCRdb's version contains in-frame clones alone and is incomplete. Among roughly 95,000 clones, roughly 82% were seen once, and the ten largest hold 15% to 20%. The clonotype comes from a man older than 75 with acute or convalescent COVID-19. The chain combines TRBV27 with TRBJ1-3; 8 nucleotides match TRBD1. The source material was peripheral blood. The CDR3 sequence is CASSILGQGPIYF. CDR3 nucleotide sequence: TGTGCCAGCAGCATTCTCGGACAGGGACCCATATATTTT.